This is a list of T cell receptor beta chains from one sample in a study of cytomegalovirus exposure and HLA in healthy donors. The table came from immunoSEQ multiplex PCR; TCRdb's copy has only in-frame clones and leaves some out. The data contain 120,000 or so clones, 80% to 90% of them seen just once; the ten biggest clones take up over 3%. Sequencing used PBMCs. The origin of the receptors is a woman aged 40 to 50 in good health and CMV-seropositive. Both conserved end residues are part of each CDR3. Fields, in order: clone size, J gene, V gene, D gene, CDR3 protein, CDR3 DNA. The D gene is left open where the match is weak. The listing skips clone size in some rows; elsewhere it reads once, few, many or a size class.

>NA|TRBJ2-7|TRBV5-5|NA
CASSWGGREQYF
TGTGCCAGCAGCTGGGGAGGCCGCGAGCAGTACTTC
>NA|TRBJ2-5|TRBV6-5|NA
CASSPERQETQYF
TGTGCCAGCAGCCCAGAGCGGCAAGAGACCCAGTACTTC
>once|TRBJ2-1|TRBV18|TRBD2
CASSLRTSGSPKQFF
TGTGCCAGCTCACTCAGGACTAGCGGGAGCCCAAAGCAGTTCTTC
>NA|TRBJ2-5|TRBV5-3|TRBD1
CARSSTGQGARLADHRKQYF
TGTGCCAGAAGCTCCACTGGACAGGGGGCGCGACTAGCGGACCATAGGAAGCAGTACTTC
>NA|TRBJ1-4|TRBV5-4|NA
CASSSRDSKLFF
TGTGCCAGCAGCTCCAGGGACTCAAAACTGTTTTTT
>NA|TRBJ1-2|TRBV27|NA
CASTSLGRGYTF
TGTGCCAGCACCTCCCTGGGGAGAGGCTACACCTTC
>few|TRBJ1-1|TRBV6-1|NA
CASSRQFAAFF
TGTGCCAGCAGTCGACAGTTTGCAGCTTTCTTT
>NA|TRBJ2-1|TRBV19|TRBD1
CASLDRGSYNEQFF
TGTGCCAGCTTGGACAGGGGATCCTACAATGAGCAGTTCTTC
>NA|TRBJ2-1|TRBV9|TRBD2
CASSPTGLAYNEQFF
TGTGCCAGCAGCCCGACGGGACTAGCCTACAATGAGCAGTTCTTC
>NA|TRBJ1-2|TRBV5-1|TRBD1
CASSLEGTGGKEDGYTF
TGCGCCAGCAGCTTGGAGGGGACAGGGGGAAAGGAAGATGGCTACACCTTC
>NA|TRBJ2-2|TRBV11-3|NA
CASSHGEVRTGELFF
TGTGCCAGCAGCCACGGGGAGGTCCGCACCGGGGAGCTGTTTTTT
>NA|TRBJ2-3|TRBV7-7|NA
CASSLGAVSTDTQYF
TGTGCTAGCAGCTTAGGGGCAGTTAGCACAGATACGCAGTATTTT
>NA|TRBJ2-3|TRBV6-6|TRBD1
CASSPTGVGTDTQYF
TGTGCCAGCAGTCCTACAGGGGTGGGCACAGATACGCAGTATTTT
>NA|TRBJ2-3|TRBV7-2|TRBD2
CASRPLGLAGFSDTQYF
TGTGCCAGCAGGCCTCTGGGACTAGCGGGATTTTCAGATACGCAGTATTTT
>NA|TRBJ2-1|TRBV4-3|TRBD2
CASRPTPGLAGFNEQFF
TGCGCCAGCAGACCCACGCCAGGACTAGCAGGTTTCAATGAGCAGTTCTTC
>few|TRBJ2-7|TRBV6-5|NA
CASSYSWGLKDEQYF
TGTGCCAGCAGTTACTCGTGGGGGCTTAAGGACGAGCAGTACTTC
>NA|TRBJ2-7|TRBV30|NA
CACQTDGGEEQYF
TGTGCCTGCCAGACCGACGGGGGAGAGGAGCAGTACTTC
>once|TRBJ1-3|TRBV6-5|NA
CASSYSGSSGNTIYF
TGTGCCAGCAGTTACTCTGGCAGCTCTGGAAACACCATATATTTT
>NA|TRBJ2-1|TRBV6-6|NA
CASSPRDEQFF
TGTGCCAGCAGCCCCCGCGATGAGCAGTTCTTC
>NA|TRBJ2-1|TRBV5-1|NA
CASSWRDGAHEQFF
TGCGCCAGCAGCTGGAGGGACGGGGCTCATGAGCAGTTCTTC
>NA|TRBJ2-1|TRBV7-9|NA
CASSPDSRNEQFF
TGTGCCAGCTCCCCTGACAGTCGCAATGAGCAGTTCTTC
>NA|TRBJ1-1|TRBV29-1|NA
CSVRGDTEAFF
TGCAGCGTTCGGGGGGACACTGAAGCTTTCTTT
>NA|TRBJ1-1|TRBV6-1|NA
CASSERGRAGTEAFF
TGTGCCAGCAGTGAACGTGGGAGGGCGGGCACTGAAGCTTTCTTT
>NA|TRBJ2-5|TRBV29-1|NA
CSVEDDRSGVTQYF
TGCAGCGTTGAGGACGACAGGTCCGGGGTGACCCAGTACTTC
>NA|TRBJ2-1|TRBV2|TRBD2
CASSEGTSGADFEQFF
TGTGCCAGCAGTGAGGGGACTAGCGGCGCGGATTTTGAGCAGTTCTTC
>NA|TRBJ1-1|TRBV10-3|NA
CAISPSRGATNTEAFF
TGTGCCATCAGTCCCTCCAGGGGAGCCACGAACACTGAAGCTTTCTTT
>NA|TRBJ1-5|TRBV2|TRBD1
CASSAQGGNQPQHF
TGTGCCAGCAGTGCACAGGGGGGAAATCAGCCCCAGCATTTT
>NA|TRBJ2-6|TRBV9|NA
CASSETQAGANVLTF
TGTGCCAGCAGCGAGACACAGGCTGGGGCCAACGTCCTGACTTTC
>once|TRBJ1-1|TRBV7-9|NA
CASSLVGRKNTEAFF
TGTGCCAGCAGCTTAGTCGGCAGGAAGAACACTGAAGCTTTCTTT
>NA|TRBJ2-3|TRBV4-2|TRBD2
CASSPNWGVAGESDTQYF
TGTGCCAGCAGCCCTAATTGGGGGGTAGCGGGAGAGTCAGATACGCAGTATTTT
>NA|TRBJ1-2|TRBV10-2|TRBD1
CASLAGTGFNMGGYTF
TGCGCCAGCCTGGCCGGGACAGGGTTTAACATGGGTGGCTACACCTTC
>NA|TRBJ2-6|TRBV7-9|TRBD1
CASSTRTGGSSGANVLTF
TGTGCCAGCAGCACCCGGACAGGGGGCTCCTCTGGGGCCAACGTCCTGACTTTC
>NA|TRBJ1-5|TRBV7-9|NA
CASSLAGDNQPQHF
TGTGCCAGCAGCTTAGCAGGGGACAATCAGCCCCAGCATTTT
>NA|TRBJ2-2|TRBV18|TRBD2
CASSPYLAGGPTGELFF
TGTGCCAGCTCACCTTACTTAGCGGGAGGCCCAACCGGGGAGCTGTTTTTT
>few|TRBJ2-1|TRBV5-1|TRBD2
CASSLLAGSYNEQFF
TGCGCCAGCAGCTTGTTAGCGGGCTCCTACAATGAGCAGTTCTTC
>NA|TRBJ1-6|TRBV6-1|NA
CASSEIWGLIGNSPLHF
TGTGCCAGCAGTGAAATATGGGGGCTTATAGGTAATTCACCCCTCCACTTT
>NA|TRBJ2-7|TRBV19|NA
CASSGQNSYEQYF
TGTGCCAGTAGTGGACAGAACTCCTACGAGCAGTACTTC
>NA|TRBJ1-2|TRBV5-6|NA
CASSPDRFANYGYTF
TGTGCCAGCAGCCCCGACAGGTTCGCTAACTATGGCTACACCTTC
>NA|TRBJ2-3|TRBV5-1|NA
CASSLVVSGDTDTQYF
TGCGCCAGCAGCTTGGTAGTCTCCGGGGACACAGATACGCAGTATTTT
>NA|TRBJ2-2|TRBV25-1|NA
CASSETGNTGELFF
TGTGCCAGCAGTGAAACGGGGAACACCGGGGAGCTGTTTTTT
>NA|TRBJ2-7|TRBV7-8|TRBD2
CASSLGTSGRYF
TGTGCCAGCAGCTTAGGGACTAGCGGGAGGTACTTC
>NA|TRBJ2-3|TRBV27|TRBD2
CASSLTSGRVSDTQYF
TGTGCCAGCAGTTTGACTAGCGGGAGGGTCTCAGATACGCAGTATTTT
>NA|TRBJ2-1|TRBV5-1|TRBD2
CASSASTRLAGGDEQFF
TGCGCCAGCAGCGCGTCAACGCGACTAGCGGGAGGTGATGAGCAGTTCTTC
>NA|TRBJ2-1|TRBV5-6|NA
CASRPSGRLYNEQFF
TGTGCCAGCCGGCCAAGCGGCAGGCTATACAATGAGCAGTTCTTC
>NA|TRBJ1-1|TRBV7-3|NA
CASSLVPSHTEAFF
TGTGCCAGCAGCTTAGTTCCGAGTCACACTGAAGCTTTCTTT
>NA|TRBJ1-1|TRBV18|NA
CASSPIVANTEAFF
TGTGCCAGCTCCCCTATAGTTGCGAACACTGAAGCTTTCTTT
>NA|TRBJ2-3|TRBV7-2|NA
CASRETDTQYF
TGTGCCAGCAGGGAGACAGATACGCAGTATTTT
>NA|TRBJ2-7|TRBV19|TRBD1
CASSISGQGGEQYF
TGTGCCAGTAGTATATCGGGACAGGGTGGCGAGCAGTACTTC
>few|TRBJ1-1|TRBV2|NA
CASSEDLPQAFF
TGTGCCAGCAGTGAAGATCTACCTCAAGCTTTCTTT
>NA|TRBJ1-1|TRBV7-2|NA
CASSLFYQSTEAFF
TGTGCCAGCAGCTTATTCTACCAATCCACTGAAGCTTTCTTT
>few|TRBJ2-2|TRBV7-2|TRBD1
CASSSRDRGTELFF
TGTGCCAGCAGCTCCCGGGACAGGGGGACGGAGCTGTTTTTT
>NA|TRBJ2-3|TRBV28|TRBD2
CASSPLGLREGPDTQYF
TGTGCCAGCAGCCCCCTCGGTCTCCGGGAGGGCCCAGATACGCAGTATTTT